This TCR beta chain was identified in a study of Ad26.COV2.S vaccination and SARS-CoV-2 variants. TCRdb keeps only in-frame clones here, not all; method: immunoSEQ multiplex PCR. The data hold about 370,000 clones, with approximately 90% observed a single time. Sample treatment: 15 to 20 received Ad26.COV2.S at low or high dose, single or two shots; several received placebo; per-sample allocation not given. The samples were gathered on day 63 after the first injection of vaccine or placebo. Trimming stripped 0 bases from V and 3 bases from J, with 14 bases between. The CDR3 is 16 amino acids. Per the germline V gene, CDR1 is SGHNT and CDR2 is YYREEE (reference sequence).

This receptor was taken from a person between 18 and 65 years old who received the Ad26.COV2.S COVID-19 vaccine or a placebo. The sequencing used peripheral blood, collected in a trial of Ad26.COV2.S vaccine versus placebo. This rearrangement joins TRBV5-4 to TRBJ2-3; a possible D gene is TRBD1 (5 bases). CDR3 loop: CASSLGARASTDTQYF. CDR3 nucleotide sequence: TGTGCCAGCAGCTTGGGAGCCAGGGCTAGTACAGATACGCAGTATTTT.